The T cell receptor beta chain under discussion was sequenced for a study of siplizumab effects on memory and regulatory T cells. The method was immunoSEQ multiplex PCR; TCRdb's version includes in-frame clones alone and lacks a portion of them. The sample consists of tens of thousands of clones, roughly nine tenths of them appearing once. Worth noting for this clone: Antigen: not known.

Germline V gene data show CDR1 as MNHNS and CDR2 as SASEGT. V lost 0 bases to trimming and J lost 7 bases, with 12 bases between them. The CDR3 contains 14 residues. Study conclusions and caveats: No functional test confirmed suppression by proliferating siplizumab-culture Tregs.

The sequenced sample consisted of naive CD4+ T cells sorted from blood. The receptor's source is a human donor in good health. The chain combines TRBV6-1 with TRBJ2-5; D may match TRBD1 or TRBD2 (5 bases each). CDR3 protein: CASSEAGSRGTQYF. The CDR3 DNA reads as TGTGCCAGCAGTGAAGCGGGGTCGAGGGGGACCCAGTACTTC.